The 22 T cell receptor beta chains presented below share a single source sample, sequenced in a study of T cells in Graves' hyperthyroidism and ophthalmopathy. Regions amplified from RNA transcripts were the TCR beta CDR3 regions. An initial round of RT-PCR targeting the TCR CDR3 relied on the HTBI primer set. In TCRdb, the multiplex PCR reads were re-called with MiXCR into one record per CDR3 protein. The sample has about 600,000 distinct CDR3 sequences; approximately 15% are singletons. The material sequenced was blood. All receptors come from a woman between 40 and 50 years old with Graves' ophthalmopathy.

This clonotype was counted between two and nine times. V gene TRBV24-1 combines with J gene TRBJ1-2; D ambiguous. V lost 5 bases and J lost 4, with 13 bases in between. The CDR3 has 14 amino acids. From germline, CDR1 is KGHDR and CDR2 SFDVKD. The CDR3 DNA follows: TGTGCCACCAGTGTAGGGCCGATTTCCTATGGCTACACCTTC. It yields the protein CATSVGPISYGYTF.

This clonotype was observed many times. The chain joins TRBV2 to TRBJ1-6; D might be TRBD1 (5 bases). V dropped 6 bases and J dropped 3 bases, with 6 bases sitting between them. The CDR3 totals 13 residues. Germline values: CDR1 SNHLY, CDR2 FYNNEI. The CDR3 sequence: CASSTGYNSPLHF. The CDR3 nucleotides are TGTGCCAGCAGCACAGGCTATAATTCACCCCTCCACTTT.

This clonotype showed up just a few times. This chain joins TRBV13 and TRBJ2-7; D remains unclear. Trimming left V 5 bases short and J 3 bases short, with 11 bases between. CDR3 length equals 13 residues. CDR1 and CDR2 from the germline V gene are PRHDT and FYEKMQ (reference sequence). CDR3 sequence reads: CASSRYADYEQYF. DNA for the CDR3: TGTGCCAGCAGCCGTTATGCGGACTACGAGCAGTACTTC.

This clonotype was found a few times. J is TRBJ1-1 and V is TRBV5-1, with D possibly matching TRBD1 (5 bases). The CDR3 totals 16 residues. Per the germline V gene, CDR1 is SGHRS and CDR2 is YFSETQ. With 6 bases removed from V and 0 bases from J, the gap between germline ends came to 18 bases. The CDR3 coding sequence is TGCGCCAGCACCCGGGGTGACAGATCCATGAACACTGAAGCTTTCTTT. This encodes CASTRGDRSMNTEAFF. Using reference TRBV5-1 and TRBJ1-1 for the parts outside the CDR3, the full variable domain is KAGVTQTPRYLIKTRGQQVTLSCSPISGHRSVSWYQQTPGQGLQFLFEYFSETQRNKGNFPGRFSGRQFSNSRSEMNVSTLELGDSALYLCASTRGDRSMNTEAFFGQGTRLTVV.

This clonotype showed up just once. The chain couples TRBV12-3 or TRBV12-4 to TRBJ1-4; D is ambiguous. There are 16 residues in the CDR3. The ends were cut back, 5 bases at V and 0 bases at J, with 13 bases in the middle. CDR3 coding DNA: TGTGCCAGCAGTATAGAGTCGGCGACAACTAATGAAAAACTGTTTTTT. It is translated as CASSIESATTNEKLFF.

Concerning this clonotype: One base away lies a much larger clone, so this may be a sequencing read error. The chain links TRBV2 to TRBJ1-2; 7 bases match TRBD1. The CDR3 length is 14 residues. Trimming took 8 bases from V and 6 from J; bases not matched to a gene: 12. Germline CDR1 SNHLY, CDR2 FYNNEI. DNA of the CDR3: TGTGCCAGCGGTCCCGCCGGGACAGAAAATGGCTACACCTTC. This sequence encodes CASGPAGTENGYTF. The full variable domain, its missing parts supplied by reference TRBV2 and TRBJ1-2, is EPEVTQTPSHQVTQMGQEVILRCVPISNHLYFYWYRQILGQKVEFLVSFYNNEISEKSEIFDDQFSVERPDGSNFTLKIRSTKLEDSAMYFCASGPAGTENGYTFGSGTRLTVV.

In its sample, this clonotype was seen a few times. The chain couples TRBV4-2 to TRBJ1-2; the D gene is possibly TRBD1 (5 bases). Per the germline V gene, CDR1 is LGHNA and CDR2 is YNFKEQ. Trimming stripped 3 bases from V and 5 bases from J, with 22 bases between. The CDR3 runs to 17 residues. The CDR3 nucleotides read TGTGCCAGCAGCCAGGGCCCCGTCGCGCAGGGCGAATATGGCTACACCTTC. Its translation: CASSQGPVAQGEYGYTF.

This clonotype occurred a few times. This rearrangement joins TRBV30 to TRBJ2-5; D not resolved. Germline CDR1 reads GTSNPN; CDR2 reads SVGIG (reference sequence). V was cut by 3 bases and J by 1 base, with 3 bases left in between. The CDR3 is made up of 11 amino acids. DNA of the CDR3: TGTGCCTGGAGCATCCAAGAGACCCAGTACTTC. Translating it yields CAWSIQETQYF.

This clonotype was recorded many times. The V call is TRBV11-2, the J call TRBJ2-2; D gene unclear. V lost 9 bases and J lost 3, with 11 bases in between. The CDR3 has 13 amino acids. Per germline, CDR1 SGHAT and CDR2 FQNNGV. DNA for the CDR3: TGTGCCAGTAGTGCGCAGTACACCGGGGAGCTGTTTTTT. Its translation is CASSAQYTGELFF.

This clonotype appeared many times. The chain employs TRBV7-2 and TRBJ2-3, with TRBD2 matching over 10 bases. With 2 bases clipped from V and 0 bases from J, the junction kept 5 bases outside the gene matches. Germline loops: CDR1 SGHTA, CDR2 FQGNSA. This CDR3 is 17 amino acids long. The CDR3 is CASSLQSGRASTDTQYF. The DNA for the CDR3 is TGTGCCAGCAGCTTACAGAGCGGGAGGGCCAGCACAGATACGCAGTATTTT.

This clonotype was counted at least ten times. A read error is possible here, since a much larger clone lies one base away. The J gene is TRBJ2-1, the V gene TRBV2, with D hard to call. The germline gives CDR1 SNHLY, CDR2 FYNNEI. The CDR3 sequence is 15 residues long. The germline V and J ends were trimmed by 0 bases and 0 bases, with 6 bases remaining between them. The CDR3: CASSEAGSSYNEQFF. CDR3 nucleotides: TGTGCCAGCAGTGAAGCGGGAAGCTCCTACAATGAGCAGTTCTTC.

The V call is TRBV5-5, the J call TRBJ2-6; 9 nucleotides match TRBD1. The CDR3 extends over 19 amino acids. The germline CDR1 and CDR2 sequences are SGHKS and YYEKEE (reference sequence). Trimming at V came to 4 bases and at J to 0 bases, leaving 11 bases not matched to a gene. Here the CDR3 reads CASSPQGQGLISGANVLTF. CDR3 DNA: TGTGCCAGCAGCCCGCAGGGACAGGGATTAATCTCTGGGGCCAACGTCCTGACTTTC.

V and J are TRBV4-1 and TRBJ1-4; D might be TRBD1 (5 bases). This CDR3 is built from 14 residues. The V gene lost 1 base and the J gene lost 5 bases, with 8 bases spanning the gap. Germline values: CDR1 MGHRA, CDR2 YSYEKL. This CDR3 is CASSQVQENEKLFF. CDR3 DNA: TGCGCCAGCAGCCAAGTACAGGAAAATGAAAAACTGTTTTTT.

There are many counts of this clonotype. The rearrangement joins TRBV28 to TRBJ1-5; 8 bases map to TRBD1. The J segment lost 2 bases and the V segment lost 6 bases, leaving 6 bases of the junction unmatched. This CDR3 is 15 amino acids long. Germline CDR1 is MDHEN and CDR2 is SYDVKM. The CDR3 here is CASSNKTGGNQPQHF. The CDR3 DNA is TGTGCCAGCAGCAACAAGACAGGGGGCAATCAGCCCCAGCATTTT.

This clonotype has ten or more counts. The chain combines TRBV6-1 with TRBJ1-4; D remains ambiguous. This CDR3 has 13 residues. Germline V gene lookup returns CDR1 MNHNS and CDR2 SASEGT. V was cut by 6 bases and J by 8 bases, with 13 bases left in between. CDR3: CASRGGILEKLFF. The DNA of the CDR3 is TGTGCCAGCAGAGGAGGCATACTCGAAAAACTGTTTTTT.

The V and J genes are TRBV19 and TRBJ2-3, with D unclear. Trimming removed 3 bases from V and 4 bases from J, with 5 bases in between. The germline CDR1 and CDR2 sequences are LNHDA and SQIVND (reference sequence). The CDR3 length is 12 residues. The chain's CDR3 is CASSIFPDTQYF. The CDR3 DNA sequence: TGTGCCAGTAGTATTTTTCCAGATACGCAGTATTTT.

This clonotype was observed many times. The chain combines TRBV2 with TRBJ2-7, with 10 bases fitting TRBD1. J was trimmed by 4 bases and V by 8 bases; bases with no gene match: 8. There are 14 residues in the CDR3. Germline CDR1 SNHLY, CDR2 FYNNEI. CDR3: CASASGQGGYEQYF. The CDR3 nucleotides read TGTGCCAGCGCTTCCGGACAGGGGGGTTACGAGCAGTACTTC.

This chain connects TRBV7-9 to TRBJ1-2, with 9 bases identical to TRBD1. The CDR3 runs to 15 residues. CDR1 SEHNR and CDR2 FQNEAQ come from the germline V gene (reference sequence). Trimming took 5 bases from V and 6 from J; bases not matched to a gene: 10. This chain's CDR3 is CASSGPGQGSHGYTF. In nucleotides, the CDR3 is TGTGCCAGCAGCGGTCCGGGACAGGGATCGCATGGCTACACCTTC. The full variable domain, completed using reference TRBV7-9 and TRBJ1-2, is DTGVSQNPRHKITKRGQNVTFRCDPISEHNRLYWYRQTLGQGPEFLTYFQNEAQLEKSRLLSDRFSAERPKGSFSTLEIQRTEQGDSAMYLCASSGPGQGSHGYTFGSGTRLTVV.

In its sample, this clonotype was seen a few times. This chain connects TRBV4-1 to TRBJ1-1, with TRBD1 matching 8 bases. The V and J ends lost 1 base and 4 bases, in that order; junction bases with no gene match: 2. Per the germline V gene, CDR1 is MGHRA and CDR2 is YSYEKL. This CDR3 has 14 amino acids. The CDR3 reads CASSQATGGTEAFF. The CDR3 DNA reads as TGCGCCAGCAGCCAAGCTACAGGGGGCACTGAAGCTTTCTTT.

V gene TRBV27 combines with J gene TRBJ2-1; no firm D call. This CDR3 has 14 residues. CDR1 and CDR2 (germline): MNHEY, SMNVEV (reference sequence). V was shortened by 7 bases and J by 12 bases, with 22 bases between the two germline ends. The CDR3 spells CASKLLKTDLRQFF. The CDR3 region has the DNA TGTGCCAGCAAACTACTAAAAACGGATCTAAGGCAGTTCTTC.

V and J are TRBV5-1 and TRBJ2-7; D gene ambiguous. CDR1 and CDR2 from the germline V gene are SGHRS and YFSETQ. Trimming left V 0 bases short and J 7 bases short, with 11 bases between. The CDR3 covers 13 residues. The CDR3 DNA sequence: TGCGCCAGCAGCTTGGACAGTTTCAGGGAGCAGTACTTC. Translation gives CASSLDSFREQYF. The full variable domain, rest sourced from reference TRBV5-1 and TRBJ2-7, is KAGVTQTPRYLIKTRGQQVTLSCSPISGHRSVSWYQQTPGQGLQFLFEYFSETQRNKGNFPGRFSGRQFSNSRSEMNVSTLELGDSALYLCASSLDSFREQYFGPGTRLTVT.

The chain is built from TRBV5-1 and TRBJ2-5; 9 bases are shared with TRBD1. Germline lookup yields CDR1 SGHRS and CDR2 YFSETQ. After removal of 5 bases from V and 12 bases from J, the junction contained 8 bases not matched to a gene. CDR3 length: 12 residues. CDR3 nucleotide sequence: TGCGCCAGCAGACCGGGACAGGGAGGGGAGTACTTC. Amino acid sequence: CASRPGQGGEYF. Using reference TRBV5-1 and TRBJ2-5 for the parts outside the CDR3, the full variable domain is KAGVTQTPRYLIKTRGQQVTLSCSPISGHRSVSWYQQTPGQGLQFLFEYFSETQRNKGNFPGRFSGRQFSNSRSEMNVSTLELGDSALYLCASRPGQGGEYFGPGTRLLVL.